These 9 T cell receptor beta chains came from one sample sequenced in a study of early T cells in non-severe SARS-CoV-2 infection. MiXCR was run by TCRdb on the 5' RACE reads, yielding one entry per CDR3 protein. The sample lists nearly 50,000 distinct CDR3 sequences, more than 5.5% occurring once. The specimen was whole blood, collected at baseline. The source is an adult who was a healthcare worker with PCR-confirmed SARS-CoV-2 infection or an uninfected control (not recorded which).

The sample holds many counts of this clonotype. The chain carries TRBV9 and TRBJ2-1; D is uncertain. Trimming removed 2 bases at V and 0 bases at J, with 9 bases between. CDR1 SGDLS and CDR2 YYNGEE come from the germline V gene. The CDR3 length is 15 residues. As DNA, the CDR3 is TGTGCCAGCAGCGTCACTTCGCCCTCCTACAATGAGCAGTTCTTC. Its protein is CASSVTSPSYNEQFF.

This clonotype came up a few times. The rearrangement joins TRBV28 to TRBJ2-1; weak D call: TRBD2 (7 bases). This CDR3 comprises 15 residues. The germline V and J ends were trimmed by 8 bases and 4 bases, with 18 bases remaining between them. CDR1 is MDHEN and CDR2 is SYDVKM in the germline V gene. CDR3 in DNA: TGTGCCAGCGTGAAAGGGGGGGAGAGGTACAATGAGCAGTTCTTC. This encodes CASVKGGERYNEQFF. The full variable domain, in which reference TRBV28 and TRBJ2-1 provide the parts outside the CDR3, is DVKVTQSSRYLVKRTGEKVFLECVQDMDHENMFWYRQDPGLGLRLIYFSYDVKMKEKGDIPEGYSVSREKKERFSLILESASTNQTSMYLCASVKGGERYNEQFFGPGTRLTVL.

This clonotype was counted at least ten times. The chain has TRBV12-3 or TRBV12-4 and TRBJ1-4; the D is unclear. V was cut by 3 bases and J by 4 bases, with 9 bases left in between. The CDR3 totals 14 residues. CDR3: CASSFGSLNEKLFF. In DNA, the CDR3 is TGTGCCAGCAGTTTTGGCAGCCTTAATGAAAAACTGTTTTTT.

This clonotype was counted only a few times. This chain links TRBV2 with TRBJ1-1, with D uncertain. This CDR3 has 12 residues. Germline V lookup: CDR1 SNHLY, CDR2 FYNNEI. Trimming pared 7 bases from V and 2 bases from J, leaving 8 bases between. The CDR3 here is CASKEPNTEAFF. CDR3 coding DNA: TGTGCCAGCAAGGAGCCTAACACTGAAGCTTTCTTT.

The J gene is TRBJ2-2, the V gene TRBV7-6; a weak D match, TRBD2 (5 bases). Germline V lookup: CDR1 SGHVS, CDR2 FNYEAQ. The CDR3 sequence is 14 residues long. V was trimmed by 2 bases and J by 5 bases, leaving 9 bases between them. The CDR3 reads CASSLQLATGELFF. The CDR3 DNA reads as TGTGCCAGCAGCTTACAGCTAGCAACCGGGGAGCTGTTTTTT.

This clonotype was recorded a few times. This rearrangement joins TRBV4-1 to TRBJ2-1; TRBD2 is a possible D gene (5 bases). This CDR3 is 14 amino acids long. Trimming stripped 0 bases from V and 9 bases from J, with 12 bases between. From germline, CDR1 is MGHRA and CDR2 YSYEKL. The CDR3 here is CASSQEERLAEQFF. CDR3 nucleotides: TGCGCCAGCAGCCAAGAAGAGCGGCTAGCTGAGCAGTTCTTC.

The J gene is TRBJ2-7, the V gene TRBV11-2; D is unresolved. Germline V gene sequence: CDR1 SGHAT, CDR2 FQNNGV. The germline V and J ends were trimmed by 1 base and 9 bases, with 16 bases remaining between them. The CDR3 covers 14 residues. DNA for the CDR3: TGTGCCAGCAGCTTAGCCCTATCGGCCGTCGGGCAGTACTTC. Encoded protein: CASSLALSAVGQYF.

This clonotype was detected many times. V usage is TRBV29-1 and J usage is TRBJ2-1; no clear D. The germline gives CDR1 SQVTM, CDR2 ANQGSEA. The CDR3 has 11 residues. V lost 4 bases and J lost 9, with 10 bases in between. CDR3 sequence: CSVAVTVEQFF. CDR3 DNA sequence: TGCAGCGTTGCGGTTACCGTTGAGCAGTTCTTC.

This clonotype showed up many times. The rearrangement uses TRBV20-1 and TRBJ2-7, with TRBD1 identical over 8 bases. J gave up 1 base and V 5 bases, and 7 bases lay outside the gene matches. This CDR3 contains 14 residues. CDR1 and CDR2 from the germline V gene are DFQATT and SNEGSKA (reference sequence). The CDR3 protein is CSAPRQGISYEQYF. In nucleotides, the CDR3 is TGCAGTGCTCCCCGACAGGGGATATCCTACGAGCAGTACTTC.